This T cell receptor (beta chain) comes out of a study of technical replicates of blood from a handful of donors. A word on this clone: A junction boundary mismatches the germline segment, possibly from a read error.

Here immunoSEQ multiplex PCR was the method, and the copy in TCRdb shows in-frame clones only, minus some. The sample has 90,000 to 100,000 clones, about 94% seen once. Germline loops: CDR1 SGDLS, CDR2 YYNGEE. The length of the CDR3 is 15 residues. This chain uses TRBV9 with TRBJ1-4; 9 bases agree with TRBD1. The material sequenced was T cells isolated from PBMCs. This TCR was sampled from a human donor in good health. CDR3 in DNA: TGTGCCAGCAGCGCCTGGACAGGGGCTAACGAAAAACTGTTTTTT. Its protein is CASSAWTGANEKLFF.